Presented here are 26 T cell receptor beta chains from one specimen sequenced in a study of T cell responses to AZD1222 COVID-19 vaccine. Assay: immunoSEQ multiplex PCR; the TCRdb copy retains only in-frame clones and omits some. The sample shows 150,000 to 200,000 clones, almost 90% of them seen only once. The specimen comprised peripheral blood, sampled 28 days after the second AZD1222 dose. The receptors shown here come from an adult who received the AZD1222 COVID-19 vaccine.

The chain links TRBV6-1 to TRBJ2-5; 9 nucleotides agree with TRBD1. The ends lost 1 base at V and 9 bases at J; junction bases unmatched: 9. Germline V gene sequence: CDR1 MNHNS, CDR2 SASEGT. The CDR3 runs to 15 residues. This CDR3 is CASSEGGTGSGAQYF. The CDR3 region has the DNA TGTGCCAGCAGTGAAGGAGGGACAGGGTCCGGGGCCCAGTACTTC.

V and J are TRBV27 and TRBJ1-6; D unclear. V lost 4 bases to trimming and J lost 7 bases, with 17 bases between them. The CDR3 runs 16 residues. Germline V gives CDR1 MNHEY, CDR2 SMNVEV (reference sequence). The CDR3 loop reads CASSSGTVSANSPLHF. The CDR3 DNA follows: TGTGCCAGCAGTTCCGGCACAGTAAGTGCGAATTCACCCCTCCACTTT.

CDR3 DNA: TGTGCCAGCAGCCACGGTCGGCTAGCGGGGTTTCTCGAGCAGTACTTC. It encodes CASSHGRLAGFLEQYF. V gene TRBV11-1 combines with J gene TRBJ2-7; TRBD2 matches at 9 bases. From germline, CDR1 is SGHAT and CDR2 FQDESV (reference sequence). The CDR3 spans 16 residues. Losses at the gene ends were 5 bases for V and 6 bases for J; bases not matched to a gene: 14.

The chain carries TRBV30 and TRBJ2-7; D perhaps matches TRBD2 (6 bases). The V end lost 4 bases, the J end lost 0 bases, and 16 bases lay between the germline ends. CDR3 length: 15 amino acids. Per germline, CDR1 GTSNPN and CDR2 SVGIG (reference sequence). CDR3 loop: CAWNAPGLGSYEQYF. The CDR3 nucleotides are TGTGCCTGGAACGCTCCGGGACTCGGCTCCTACGAGCAGTACTTC.

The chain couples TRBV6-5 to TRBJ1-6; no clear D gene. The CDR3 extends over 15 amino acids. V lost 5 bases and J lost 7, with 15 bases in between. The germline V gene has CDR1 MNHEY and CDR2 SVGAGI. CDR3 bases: TGTGCCAGCAGTCCCCCAAGAGGGAGAAATTCACCCCTCCACTTT. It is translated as CASSPPRGRNSPLHF.

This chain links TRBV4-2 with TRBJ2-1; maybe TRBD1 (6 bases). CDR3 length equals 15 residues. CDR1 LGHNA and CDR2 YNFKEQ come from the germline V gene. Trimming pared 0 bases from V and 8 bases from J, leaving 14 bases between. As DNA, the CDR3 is TGTGCCAGCAGCCAAGACCTGCGACAGGCCCATGAGCAGTTCTTC. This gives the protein CASSQDLRQAHEQFF.

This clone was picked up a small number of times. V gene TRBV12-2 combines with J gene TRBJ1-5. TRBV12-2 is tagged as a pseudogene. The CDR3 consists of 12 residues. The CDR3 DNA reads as TGTGCAAGTCGCTTAGGTGATCAGCCCCAGCATTTT. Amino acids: CASRLGDQPQHF.

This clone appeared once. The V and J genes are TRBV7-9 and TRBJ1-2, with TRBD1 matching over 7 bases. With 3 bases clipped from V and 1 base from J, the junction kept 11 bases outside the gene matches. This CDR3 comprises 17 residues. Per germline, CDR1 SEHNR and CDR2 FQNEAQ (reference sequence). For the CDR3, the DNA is TGTGCCAGCAGCTTCGGGACAGCCGAAGACTTTAACTATGGCTACACCTTC. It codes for CASSFGTAEDFNYGYTF.

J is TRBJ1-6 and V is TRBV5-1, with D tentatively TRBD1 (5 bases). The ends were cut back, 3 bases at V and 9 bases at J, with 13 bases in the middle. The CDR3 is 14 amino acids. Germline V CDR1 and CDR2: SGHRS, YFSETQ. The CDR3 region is CASSSGTRGSPLHF. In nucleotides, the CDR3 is TGCGCCAGCAGCTCCGGGACCCGGGGTTCACCCCTCCACTTT.

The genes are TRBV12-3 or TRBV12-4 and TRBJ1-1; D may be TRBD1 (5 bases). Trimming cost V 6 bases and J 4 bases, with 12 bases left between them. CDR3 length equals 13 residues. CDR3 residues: CASSTGGTTEAFF. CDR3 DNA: TGTGCCAGCAGCACTGGGGGGACCACTGAAGCTTTCTTT.

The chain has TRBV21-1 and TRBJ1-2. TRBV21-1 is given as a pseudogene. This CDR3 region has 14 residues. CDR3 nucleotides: TGTGCCAGCACCAACGGCGAGGGTCTTAGAGGCTACACCTTC. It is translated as CASTNGEGLRGYTF.

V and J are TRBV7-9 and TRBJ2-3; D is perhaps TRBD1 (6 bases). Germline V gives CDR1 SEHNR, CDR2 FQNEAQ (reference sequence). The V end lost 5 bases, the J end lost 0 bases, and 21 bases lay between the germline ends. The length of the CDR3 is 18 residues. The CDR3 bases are TGTGCCAGCAGCCTTCCTGTCCTGGGGGCCCTTAGCACAGATACGCAGTATTTT. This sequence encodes CASSLPVLGALSTDTQYF.

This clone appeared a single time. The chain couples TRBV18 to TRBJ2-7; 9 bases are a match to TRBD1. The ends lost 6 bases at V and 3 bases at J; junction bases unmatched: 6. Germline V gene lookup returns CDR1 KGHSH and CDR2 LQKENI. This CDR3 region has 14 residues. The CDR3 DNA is TGTGCCAGCTCGCCGGGACAGGGATTCTACGAGCAGTACTTC. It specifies CASSPGQGFYEQYF.

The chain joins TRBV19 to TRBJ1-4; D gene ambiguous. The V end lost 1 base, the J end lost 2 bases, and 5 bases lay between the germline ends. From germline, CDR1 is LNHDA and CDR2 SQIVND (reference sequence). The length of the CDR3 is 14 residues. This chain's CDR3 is CASSIASTNEKLFF. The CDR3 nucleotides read TGTGCCAGTAGTATAGCTAGTACTAATGAAAAACTGTTTTTT.

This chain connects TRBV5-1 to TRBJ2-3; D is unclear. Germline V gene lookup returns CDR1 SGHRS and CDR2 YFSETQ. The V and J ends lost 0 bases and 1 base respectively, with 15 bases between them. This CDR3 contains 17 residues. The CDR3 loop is CASSLGSALLRTDTQYF. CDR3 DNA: TGCGCCAGCAGCTTGGGGTCGGCGCTACTACGCACAGATACGCAGTATTTT.

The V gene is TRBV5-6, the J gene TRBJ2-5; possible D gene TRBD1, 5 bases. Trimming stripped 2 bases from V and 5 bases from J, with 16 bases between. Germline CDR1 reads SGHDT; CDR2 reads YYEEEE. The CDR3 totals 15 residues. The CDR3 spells CASSFADTPGETQYF. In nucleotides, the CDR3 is TGTGCCAGCAGCTTTGCGGACACCCCTGGGGAGACCCAGTACTTC.

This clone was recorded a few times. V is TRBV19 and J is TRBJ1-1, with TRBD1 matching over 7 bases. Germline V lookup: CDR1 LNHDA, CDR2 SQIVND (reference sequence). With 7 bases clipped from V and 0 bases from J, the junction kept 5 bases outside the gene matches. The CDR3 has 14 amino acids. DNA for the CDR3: TGTGCCAGTACCCCGGGACAGCTGAACACTGAAGCTTTCTTT. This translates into CASTPGQLNTEAFF. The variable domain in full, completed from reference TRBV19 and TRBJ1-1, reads DGGITQSPKYLFRKEGQNVTLSCEQNLNHDAMYWYRQDPGQGLRLIYYSQIVNDFQKGDIAEGYSVSREKKESFPLTVTSAQKNPTAFYLCASTPGQLNTEAFFGQGTRLTVV.

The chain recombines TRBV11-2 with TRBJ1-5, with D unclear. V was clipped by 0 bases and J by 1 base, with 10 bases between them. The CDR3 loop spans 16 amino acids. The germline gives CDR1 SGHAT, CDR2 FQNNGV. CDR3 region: CASSLDRGGSNQPQHF. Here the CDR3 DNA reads TGTGCCAGCAGCTTAGATCGGGGAGGAAGCAATCAGCCCCAGCATTTT.

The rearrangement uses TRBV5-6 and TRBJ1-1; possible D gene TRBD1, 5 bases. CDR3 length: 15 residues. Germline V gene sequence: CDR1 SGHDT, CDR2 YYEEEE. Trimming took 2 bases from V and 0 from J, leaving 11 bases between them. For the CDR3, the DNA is TGTGCCAGCAGCTTTATGGGACTTCTGAACACTGAAGCTTTCTTT. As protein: CASSFMGLLNTEAFF.

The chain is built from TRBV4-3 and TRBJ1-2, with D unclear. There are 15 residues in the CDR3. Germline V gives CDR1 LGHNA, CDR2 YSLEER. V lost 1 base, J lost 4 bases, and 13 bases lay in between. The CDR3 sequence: CASSQVKRATYGYTF. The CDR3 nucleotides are TGCGCCAGCAGCCAAGTAAAGAGGGCCACCTATGGCTACACCTTC.

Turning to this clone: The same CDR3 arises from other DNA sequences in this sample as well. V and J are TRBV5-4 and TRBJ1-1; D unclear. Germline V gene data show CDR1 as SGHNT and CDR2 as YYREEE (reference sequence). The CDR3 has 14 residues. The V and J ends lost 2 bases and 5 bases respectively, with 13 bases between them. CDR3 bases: TGTGCCAGCAGCTTAGATCCGGGAAGGACTGAAGCTTTCTTT. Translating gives CASSLDPGRTEAFF.

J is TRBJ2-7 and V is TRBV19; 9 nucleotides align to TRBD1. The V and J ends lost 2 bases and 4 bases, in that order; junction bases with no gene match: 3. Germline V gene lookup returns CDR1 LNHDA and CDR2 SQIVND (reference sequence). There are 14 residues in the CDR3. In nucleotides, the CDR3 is TGTGCCAGTAGTATATCGGGACAGGGTTACGAGCAGTACTTC. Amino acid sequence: CASSISGQGYEQYF.

CDR3 region: CASSRAGTSGGAAYNEQFF. The CDR3 nucleotides read TGTGCCAGCAGCCGCGCCGGGACTAGCGGGGGGGCGGCCTACAATGAGCAGTTCTTC. V gene TRBV7-3 combines with J gene TRBJ2-1; 16 bases align to TRBD2. The CDR3 is 19 residues long. Trimming took 5 bases from V and 2 from J; bases not matched to a gene: 9. The germline V gene has CDR1 SGHTA and CDR2 FQGTGA.

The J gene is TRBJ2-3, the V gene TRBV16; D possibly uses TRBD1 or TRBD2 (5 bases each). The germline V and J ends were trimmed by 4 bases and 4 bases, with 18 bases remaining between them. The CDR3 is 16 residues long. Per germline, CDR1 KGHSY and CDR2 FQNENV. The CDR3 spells CASSLTPRGYADTQYF. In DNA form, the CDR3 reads TGTGCCAGCAGCCTTACACCCCGGGGCTATGCAGATACGCAGTATTTT.

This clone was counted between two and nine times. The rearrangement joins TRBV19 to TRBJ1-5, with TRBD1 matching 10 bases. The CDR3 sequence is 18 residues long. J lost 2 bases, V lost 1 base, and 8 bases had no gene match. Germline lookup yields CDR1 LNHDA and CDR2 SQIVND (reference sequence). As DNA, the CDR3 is TGTGCCAGTAGTATAGGGACAGGGGGACTTGTAGGCAATCAGCCCCAGCATTTT. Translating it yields CASSIGTGGLVGNQPQHF.

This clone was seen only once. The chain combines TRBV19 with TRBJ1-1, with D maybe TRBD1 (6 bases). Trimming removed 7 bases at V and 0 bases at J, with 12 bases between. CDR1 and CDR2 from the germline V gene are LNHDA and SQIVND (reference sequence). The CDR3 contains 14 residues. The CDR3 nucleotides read TGTGCCAGTAATTGGGACACCATGAACACTGAAGCTTTCTTT. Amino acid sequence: CASNWDTMNTEAFF.